This record covers a single TCR beta chain. Sequenced by immunoSEQ multiplex PCR; TCRdb stores in-frame clones only, minus some. The sample consists of roughly 71,000 clones, around 80% of them appearing once. Germline V gives CDR1 LNHNV, CDR2 YYDKDF (reference sequence). The CDR3 spans 16 residues. Trimming removed 3 bases from V and 0 bases from J, with 9 bases in between. This sample was taken from a study of radiotherapy plus CTLA-4 blockade in lung cancer. The clonotype comes from a human donor with non-small cell lung cancer who had a complete response to radiotherapy plus ipilimumab. The sample consisted of peripheral blood, taken from a patient treated with radiotherapy plus ipilimumab. The chain employs TRBV15 and TRBJ2-6; D is unclear. CDR3 loop: CATSRGSFSGANVLTF. The CDR3 DNA is TGTGCCACCAGCAGGGGAAGCTTCTCTGGGGCCAACGTCCTGACTTTC.